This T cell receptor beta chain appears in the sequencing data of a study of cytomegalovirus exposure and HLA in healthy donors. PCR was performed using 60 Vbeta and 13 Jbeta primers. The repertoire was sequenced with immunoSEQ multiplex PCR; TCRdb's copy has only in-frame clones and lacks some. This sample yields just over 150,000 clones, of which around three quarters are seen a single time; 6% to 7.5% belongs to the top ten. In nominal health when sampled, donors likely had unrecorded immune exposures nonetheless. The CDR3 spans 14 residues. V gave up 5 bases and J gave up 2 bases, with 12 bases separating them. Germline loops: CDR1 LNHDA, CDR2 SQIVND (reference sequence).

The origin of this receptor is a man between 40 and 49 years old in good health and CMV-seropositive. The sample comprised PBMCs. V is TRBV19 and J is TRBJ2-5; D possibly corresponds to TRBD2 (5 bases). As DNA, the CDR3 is TGTGCCAGTAGTGTCGGACTGACACAAGAGACCCAGTACTTC. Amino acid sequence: CASSVGLTQETQYF.